The 22 T cell receptor beta chains below all came from one sample that was sequenced in a study of blood T cell repertoires in COVID-19. Profiling relied on immunoSEQ multiplex PCR, and the TCRdb table lists in-frame clones only, not all of them. Here the sample spans tens of thousands of clones, around 80% being singletons. The sequenced sample was peripheral blood. These receptors originate from a man aged 55 to 69 with acute or convalescent COVID-19.

DNA for the CDR3: TGTGCCATCACTCCGGGACAGGGAGATGGCTACACCTTC. Its translation is CAITPGQGDGYTF. This sequence joins TRBV10-3 and TRBJ1-2, with 9 bases that match TRBD1. V lost 7 bases and J lost 6; bases outside the gene matches: 6. CDR3 length equals 13 residues. CDR1 and CDR2 from the germline V gene are ENHRY and SYGVKD.

The V call is TRBV20-1, the J call TRBJ2-7, with a possible D match to TRBD1 (6 bases). Germline V lookup: CDR1 DFQATT, CDR2 SNEGSKA (reference sequence). V lost 3 bases and J lost 3, with 12 bases in between. CDR3 size: 13 residues. CDR3: CSASRTDLYEQYF. The CDR3 DNA sequence: TGCAGTGCTAGTCGGACAGACCTCTACGAGCAGTACTTC.

The chain recombines TRBV6-5 with TRBJ2-3; tentative D call: TRBD1 (6 bases). The CDR3 spans 15 residues. Germline values: CDR1 MNHEY, CDR2 SVGAGI. V was clipped by 3 bases and J by 2 bases, with 12 bases between them. Here the CDR3 DNA reads TGTGCCAGCAGTTATCGGAACAGGGCCACAGATACGCAGTATTTT. This gives the protein CASSYRNRATDTQYF.

The V and J genes are TRBV13 and TRBJ1-3, with D hard to call. Germline CDR1 is PRHDT and CDR2 is FYEKMQ (reference sequence). The CDR3 length is 14 residues. The ends were cut back, 1 base at V and 9 bases at J, with 13 bases in the middle. The CDR3 region is CASSLARPPLTIYF. CDR3 bases: TGTGCCAGCAGCTTAGCTCGCCCCCCACTCACCATATATTTT. Using reference TRBV13 and TRBJ1-3 for the parts outside the CDR3, the full variable domain is AAGVIQSPRHLIKEKRETATLKCYPIPRHDTVYWYQQGPGQDPQFLISFYEKMQSDKGSIPDRFSAQQFSDYHSELNMSSLELGDSALYFCASSLARPPLTIYFGEGSWLTVV.

The chain recombines TRBV28 with TRBJ2-6, with a possible D match to TRBD1 (5 bases). V was shortened by 6 bases and J by 0 bases, with 21 bases between the two germline ends. CDR1 MDHEN and CDR2 SYDVKM come from the germline V gene. This CDR3 comprises 19 residues. CDR3: CASSPSDRQSHSGANVLTF. The CDR3 nucleotides read TGTGCCAGCAGCCCTTCAGACAGACAGAGCCACTCTGGGGCCAACGTCCTGACTTTC.

This chain links TRBV13 with TRBJ2-3, with 12 bases aligning to TRBD2. CDR3 length: 17 amino acids. Germline CDR1 PRHDT, CDR2 FYEKMQ (reference sequence). The junction had 8 bases not matched to a gene; V was cut back by 6 bases and J by 1 base. The CDR3 nucleotides are TGTGCCAGCAGTCATACAAGGACTAGCGGGGGCACAGATACGCAGTATTTT. Translated: CASSHTRTSGGTDTQYF.

The chain joins TRBV11-3 to TRBJ2-7; TRBD1 matches at 9 bases. The junction had 6 bases not matched to a gene; V was cut back by 5 bases and J by 1 base. The CDR3 spans 15 residues. CDR1 is SGHNT, CDR2 YENEEA, per germline. In nucleotides, the CDR3 is TGTGCCAGCAGCCCCGGGACAGGGATTTCCTACGAGCAGTACTTC. Translating it yields CASSPGTGISYEQYF.

This chain uses TRBV3-1 (or the pseudogene TRBV3-2) with TRBJ1-1; no reliable D call. V was pared by 0 bases and J by 8 bases, with 10 bases between. The CDR3 contains 13 residues. CDR1 and CDR2 (germline): LGHDT, YNNKEL (reference sequence). CDR3 loop: CASSQDVLAEAFF. The CDR3 region has the DNA TGTGCCAGCAGCCAAGATGTGTTAGCGGAAGCTTTCTTT.

CDR3 residues: CASSGNRGLGEQYF. The DNA of the CDR3 is TGTGCCAGCAGCGGCAACAGGGGGTTGGGCGAGCAGTACTTC. The chain couples TRBV2 to TRBJ2-7, with TRBD1 identical over 8 bases. Trimming took 6 bases from V and 6 from J; bases not matched to a gene: 10. The CDR3 is 14 residues long. Germline CDR1 is SNHLY and CDR2 is FYNNEI.

The rearrangement links TRBV3-1 (or the pseudogene TRBV3-2) to TRBJ2-2; 8 nucleotides line up with TRBD1. CDR1 is LGHDT and CDR2 is YNNKEL in the germline V gene (reference sequence). The CDR3 runs to 15 residues. V dropped 4 bases and J dropped 9; count of bases not matched to a gene: 10. The CDR3 sequence is CASSLQGQGRRELFF. CDR3 coding DNA: TGTGCCAGCAGCCTACAAGGACAGGGTAGGAGGGAGCTGTTTTTT.

The rearrangement uses TRBV2 and TRBJ1-2; 7 nucleotides agree with TRBD1. The CDR3 sequence is 12 residues long. The V gene end was trimmed by 9 bases and the J gene end by 7 bases; junction bases not matched to a gene: 8. Germline V gives CDR1 SNHLY, CDR2 FYNNEI. CDR3 coding DNA: TGTGCCAGTTTGGACAGGATAATTGGCTACACCTTC. Translating it yields CASLDRIIGYTF.

This chain uses TRBV5-6 with TRBJ2-7; 10 nucleotides match TRBD1. Unmatched junction bases numbered 7, after V lost 2 bases and J lost 5 bases. CDR3 length: 15 amino acids. Germline values: CDR1 SGHDT, CDR2 YYEEEE. The CDR3 region is CASSFWDRGIDEQYF. CDR3 nucleotides: TGTGCCAGCAGCTTTTGGGACAGGGGTATCGACGAGCAGTACTTC.

The chain joins TRBV12-3 or TRBV12-4 to TRBJ1-1; 7 nucleotides match TRBD1. J was trimmed by 4 bases and V by 6 bases; bases with no gene match: 5. This CDR3 spans 13 amino acids. The CDR3 loop reads CASSMGQFTEAFF. CDR3 coding DNA: TGTGCCAGCAGCATGGGACAGTTCACTGAAGCTTTCTTT.

The chain carries TRBV27 and TRBJ2-1, with TRBD2 matching over 7 bases. V shed 5 bases and J 10 bases; nucleotides not matched to a gene: 8. This CDR3 is built from 13 residues. Germline V gives CDR1 MNHEY, CDR2 SMNVEV (reference sequence). CDR3 protein: CASSVSHSGEQFF. The CDR3 DNA sequence: TGTGCCAGCAGTGTTTCCCATAGCGGGGAGCAGTTCTTC.

The V gene is TRBV7-9, the J gene TRBJ1-5; no firm D call. Germline CDR1 is SEHNR and CDR2 is FQNEAQ (reference sequence). Trimming removed 1 base at V and 6 bases at J, with 4 bases between. The CDR3 contains 12 residues. The CDR3 sequence: CASSLGPQPQHF. The CDR3, as DNA: TGTGCCAGCAGCTTAGGGCCTCAGCCCCAGCATTTT.

CDR3 sequence reads: CASSPTPGQLYYGYTF. CDR3 DNA: TGCGCCAGCAGCCCAACGCCGGGACAGCTTTATTATGGCTACACCTTC. The gene calls are TRBV5-1 and TRBJ1-2; 7 positions agree with TRBD1. The CDR3 is 16 amino acids. Germline CDR1 reads SGHRS; CDR2 reads YFSETQ. Trimming removed 4 bases from V and 5 bases from J; junction bases left unmatched: 14.

This sequence joins TRBV24-1 and TRBJ2-2; 10 bases align to TRBD1. This CDR3 is built from 16 residues. Trimming took 4 bases from V and 6 from J; bases not matched to a gene: 7. Germline V CDR1 and CDR2: KGHDR, SFDVKD. Here the CDR3 DNA reads TGTGCCACCAGTGACCCCGGGACAGGGGTTGCCGGGGAGCTGTTTTTT. It encodes CATSDPGTGVAGELFF.

This rearrangement joins TRBV19 to TRBJ2-7; D is possibly TRBD2 (5 bases). V was trimmed by 10 bases and J by 2 bases, leaving 18 bases between them. Looked up from germline, CDR1 is LNHDA and CDR2 is SQIVND (reference sequence). The CDR3 has 14 residues. The DNA for the CDR3 is TGTGCCACAACTTCGGACTCCTTCACCTACGAGCAGTACTTC. This gives the protein CATTSDSFTYEQYF.

The chain recombines TRBV11-2 with TRBJ2-1, with 7 positions matching TRBD2. The CDR3 is made up of 17 amino acids. Germline-derived CDR1 and CDR2 are SGHAT and FQNNGV. V lost 1 base to trimming and J lost 8 bases; unmatched junction nucleotides: 14. DNA of the CDR3: TGTGCCAGCAGCTTAGGGGCTAGCGGACCAGGGAGCGATGAGCAGTTCTTC. As protein: CASSLGASGPGSDEQFF.

V is TRBV5-1 and J is TRBJ2-5; tentatively, D is TRBD1 (6 bases). Germline V gene lookup returns CDR1 SGHRS and CDR2 YFSETQ. The germline V and J ends were trimmed by 1 base and 1 base, with 11 bases remaining between them. The length of the CDR3 is 15 residues. This CDR3 reads CASSLLGAGQETQYF. The CDR3 nucleotides read TGCGCCAGCAGCTTGCTGGGGGCGGGCCAAGAGACCCAGTACTTC.

The chain combines TRBV4-3 with TRBJ1-6; TRBD1 matches at 9 bases. Germline trimming cut 4 bases from V and 10 bases from J; bases unmatched to any gene: 8. This CDR3 has 15 residues. Germline CDR1 is LGHNA and CDR2 is YSLEER. CDR3 in amino acids: CASSLGTGLKSPLHF. The CDR3 DNA reads as TGCGCCAGCAGCCTCGGGACAGGGTTGAAATCACCCCTCCACTTT.

This clone has more than one count but fewer than ten. This chain uses TRBV19 with TRBJ1-1, with 7 bases lining up with TRBD1. V lost 1 base to trimming and J lost 2 bases; unmatched junction nucleotides: 1. The CDR3 extends over 14 amino acids. Germline-derived CDR1 and CDR2 are LNHDA and SQIVND (reference sequence). The CDR3 DNA follows: TGTGCCAGTAGTATAGGGGACAGTAACACTGAAGCTTTCTTT. It specifies CASSIGDSNTEAFF.